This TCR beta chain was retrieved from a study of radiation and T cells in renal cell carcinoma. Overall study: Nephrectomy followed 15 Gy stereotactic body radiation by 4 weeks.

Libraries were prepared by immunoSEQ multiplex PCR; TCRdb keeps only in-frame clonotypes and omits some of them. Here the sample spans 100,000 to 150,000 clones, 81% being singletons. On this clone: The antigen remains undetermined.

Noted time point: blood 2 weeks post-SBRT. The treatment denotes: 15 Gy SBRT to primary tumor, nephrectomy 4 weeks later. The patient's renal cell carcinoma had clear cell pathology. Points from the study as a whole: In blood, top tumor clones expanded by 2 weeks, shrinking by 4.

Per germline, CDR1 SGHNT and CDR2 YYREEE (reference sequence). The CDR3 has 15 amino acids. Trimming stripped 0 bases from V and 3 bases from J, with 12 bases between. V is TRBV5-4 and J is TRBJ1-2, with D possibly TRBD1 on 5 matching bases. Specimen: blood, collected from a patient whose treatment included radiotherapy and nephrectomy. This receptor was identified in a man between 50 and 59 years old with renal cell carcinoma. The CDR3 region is CASSLGGESDYGYTF. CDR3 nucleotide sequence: TGTGCCAGCAGCTTGGGAGGGGAGTCGGACTATGGCTACACCTTC. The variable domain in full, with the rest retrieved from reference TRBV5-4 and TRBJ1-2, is ETGVTQSPTHLIKTRGQQVTLRCSSQSGHNTVSWYQQALGQGPQFIFQYYREEENGRGNFPPRFSGLQFPNYSSELNVNALELDDSALYLCASSLGGESDYGYTFGSGTRLTVV.